This T cell receptor beta chain was identified in a study of T cells in localized non-small cell lung cancer. Study-wide points: The highest T cell clonality was in uninvolved adjacent lung, above tumor.

With respect to this clone: Its antigen is not identified.

The germline CDR1 and CDR2 sequences are SGHNT and YENEEA. The CDR3 sequence is 15 residues long. V was trimmed by 5 bases and J by 3 bases, leaving 17 bases between them. The assay was immunoSEQ multiplex PCR, and TCRdb's table has in-frame clones only and misses some. This sample has about 25,000 clones, with 70% to 90% found just once. The receptor was derived from a male donor at least 60 years old with stage II squamous cell lung carcinoma. The specimen comprised peripheral blood, sampled before any cancer treatment. V is TRBV11-3 and J is TRBJ2-7; no firm D call. The CDR3 protein is CASSLMRTADYEQYF. The CDR3 DNA is TGTGCCAGCAGCCTGATGAGGACGGCGGACTACGAGCAGTACTTC.